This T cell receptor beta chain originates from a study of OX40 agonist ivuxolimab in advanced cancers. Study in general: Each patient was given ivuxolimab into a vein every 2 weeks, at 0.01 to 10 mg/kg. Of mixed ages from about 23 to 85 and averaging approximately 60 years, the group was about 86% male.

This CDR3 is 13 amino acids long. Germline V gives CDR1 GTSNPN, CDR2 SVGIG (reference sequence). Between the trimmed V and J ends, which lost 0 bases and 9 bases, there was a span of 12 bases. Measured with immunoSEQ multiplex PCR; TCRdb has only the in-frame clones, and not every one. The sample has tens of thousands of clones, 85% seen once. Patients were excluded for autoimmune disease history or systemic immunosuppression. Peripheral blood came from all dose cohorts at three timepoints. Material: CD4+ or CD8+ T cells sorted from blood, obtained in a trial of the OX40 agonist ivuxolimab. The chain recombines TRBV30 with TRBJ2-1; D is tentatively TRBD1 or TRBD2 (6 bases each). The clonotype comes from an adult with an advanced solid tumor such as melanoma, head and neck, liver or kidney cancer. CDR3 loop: CAWSVQGGSEQFF. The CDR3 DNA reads TGTGCCTGGAGTGTACAAGGGGGGAGTGAGCAGTTCTTC.